This TCR beta chain was documented in a study of regulatory dendritic cells for organ transplantation. Findings of the study overall: Regulatory dendritic cells appeared to expand memory CD8+ clones less than mature ones. Considerable individual heterogeneity was seen in alloreactive memory CD8+ T cells.

Profiling relied on immunoSEQ multiplex PCR, and the TCRdb table lists in-frame clones only, not all of them. The sample lists 25,000 to 30,000 clones, roughly 84% occurring once. Naive CD45RA+ and memory CD45RO+ CD4+ or CD8+ T cells were FACS-sorted. Remarks on this clone: The antigen is not known.

The origin of this receptor is a human donor in good health. The material sequenced was naive CD8+ T cells from blood. Subset defined: CD45RA+ naive T cells.

The CDR3 loop reads CASSQEVTGRSLEQYF. CDR3 in DNA: TGCGCCAGCAGCCAAGAAGTAACAGGGCGATCCCTTGAGCAGTACTTC. This chain links TRBV4-3 with TRBJ2-7; possible D gene TRBD1, 6 bases. V lost 0 bases to trimming and J lost 7 bases, with 19 bases between them. The CDR3 loop spans 16 amino acids. The V gene's germline CDR1 is LGHNA and CDR2 YSLEER.